This T cell receptor (beta chain) was sequenced during a study of T cell clusters in autoimmune cytopenias. Study-level findings and limits: A dominant lymphoma-associated repertoire apparently masked the cluster-lack signature in secondary cytopenia versus chronic lymphocytic leukemia. TRB repertoire shifts in secondary cytopenia and chronic lymphocytic leukemia mostly reflected lymphoma, not autoimmunity. The T cell clusters came from computational analysis alone and lack functional validation. Physiological T cell clusters of healthy donors were apparently absent in primary autoimmune cytopenia patients.

In terms of frequency, this clonotype is medium-sized (0.01 to 0.1%). Its antigen is not known. Roughly 38,000 genome equivalents of blood DNA were amplified for TRB. The CDR3 contains 13 residues. Multiplex touch-down PCR amplified TRB using TRB-A and TRB-B pools in one tube. With the multiplex PCR reads reprocessed, TCRdb shows one record per CDR3 protein and no DNA. This table holds 5,500 to 8,000 distinct CDR3 sequences. The V call is TRBV12-3 or TRBV12-4, the J call TRBJ1-2; TCRdb indicates TRBD1, and absent DNA this call remains unverified. What was sequenced was peripheral blood. This TCR was sampled from a human donor with an autoimmune cytopenia or autoimmune hepatitis (not recorded which). The CDR3 sequence is CASARDSNYGYTF.